The source of this T cell receptor (beta chain) is a study of ipilimumab plus nivolumab after autologous stem cell transplantation listed by TCRdb under 2021. Regarding the research as a whole: The median number of doses that trial patients received was a few for ipilimumab and fewer than ten for nivolumab. Primary refractory and relapsed disease were included in the DLBCL cohort, with 18-month progression-free survival of around 86% and 29%, respectively. The intent-to-treat population of the trial consisted of approximately 35 patients. Patients with high-risk diffuse large B cell lymphoma, mature T cell lymphoma, or multiple myeloma undergoing autologous transplant were enrolled in the trial.

Checkpoint therapy was initiated 14 to 28 days after autologous transplant, and ipilimumab was administered at 1 mg/kg intravenously on day 1 of selected weeks. The nivolumab dose was 3 mg/kg intravenously, delivered on day 1 of weeks 1, 4, 7, 10, and every two weeks through week 26. The study was a Phase Ib clinical trial testing combined checkpoint inhibition with ipilimumab and nivolumab as consolidation after autologous stem cell transplantation. Beyond this particular receptor, the publication reports: Combined checkpoint inhibition appeared tolerable as post-transplant consolidation, according to the authors' conclusion. The authors stated that profiles of the T cell receptor repertoire, regulatory T cell phenotype and gut microbiota provided a biologic rationale for studying this approach further.

Library generation was performed with the immunoSEQ multiplex PCR assay. The table comes from immuneACCESS by way of TCRdb, which keeps in-frame sequences with V and J called. Part of the clones is missing from these tables; in studies checked, under half for an unresolved V gene and the rest for unknown reasons. The sample data list some 17,000 clones, and 80% of these were observed just once. The ten largest clones take up 9.5% to 13% of the sample. Concerning this clone: Its antigen remains undetermined. One base away there is no much larger clone; base qualities are not given.

The germline V gene yields MDHEN for CDR1 and SYDVKM for CDR2. V is reduced by 6 bases and J by 4 bases, leaving a spacing of 12 bases between them. Spanning cysteine to phenylalanine, the CDR3 consists of 13 amino acids. Only the CDR3 region is kept as DNA, spanning 39 bases read in frame from base 1. This TCR came from a male donor with diffuse large B-cell lymphoma. The specimen comprised PBMCs, sampled in a trial of ipilimumab plus nivolumab as post-transplant consolidation. The chain is encoded by TRBV28 joined to TRBJ1-2, with TRBD1 perhaps the D gene, on 5 matching bases. The sequenced DNA is TGTGCCAGCAGGCAAGACAGTACCTATGGCTACACCTTC. Translation gives CASRQDSTYGYTF.